The next 11 T cell receptor beta chains were all read from a single sample in a study of cytomegalovirus exposure and HLA in healthy donors (dated by TCRdb to 2015 to 2018). Receptors were amplified or captured by the immunoSEQ multiplex PCR assay. The multiplex PCR relied on a mix of 60 forward primers for TCR Vbeta segments and 13 reverse primers for TCR Jbeta segments. As stored in TCRdb, this immuneACCESS dataset retains in-frame rearrangements with V and J assigned. A fraction of the clones does not appear; measured against another copy, unresolved V genes explain less than half of the discrepancy, and the remainder lacks a known reason. The sample records over 150,000 clones, approximately 81% of which are singletons. The top ten constitute 1% of the sample. Sequenced sample: PBMCs. These receptors were taken from a boy between 2 and 10 years old in good health and CMV-seronegative.

The genes are TRBV10-1 and TRBJ2-1, with 9 positions matching TRBD2. The V segment lost 3 bases and the J segment 1 base; nucleotides outside the gene matches: 4. The CDR3 is 16 residues long. Looked up from germline, CDR1 is WNHNN and CDR2 is SYGVQD (reference sequence). CDR3 loop: CASSETSGLSYNEQFF. CDR3 in DNA: TGCGCCAGCAGTGAAACTAGCGGGTTATCCTACAATGAGCAGTTCTTC.

The gene calls are TRBV29-1 and TRBJ2-3; 8 bases fit TRBD2. From germline, CDR1 is SQVTM and CDR2 ANQGSEA. The CDR3 length is 15 residues. Trimming at V came to 3 bases and at J to 6 bases, leaving 11 bases not matched to a gene. The CDR3 DNA reads TGCAGCGTTGAGCTTAGCGGGACTTGGGGGGATACGCAGTATTTT. Translation: CSVELSGTWGDTQYF.

This clone was seen more than once but under ten times. This chain joins TRBV18 and TRBJ1-1, with TRBD1 identical over 8 bases. The CDR3 is made up of 15 amino acids. V shed 0 bases and J 5 bases; nucleotides not matched to a gene: 5. Germline CDR1 KGHSH, CDR2 LQKENI. The CDR3 sequence is CASSPPDRGGTEAFF. As DNA, the CDR3 is TGTGCCAGCTCACCACCAGACAGGGGTGGAACTGAAGCTTTCTTT.

The gene calls are TRBV9 and TRBJ2-2; tentative D call: TRBD2 (6 bases). Between the trimmed V and J ends, which lost 5 bases and 8 bases, there was a span of 10 bases. The CDR3 runs to 12 residues. Per the germline V gene, CDR1 is SGDLS and CDR2 is YYNGEE. For the CDR3, the DNA is TGTGCCAGCAGTCTAGGAGGGGGGGAGCTGTTTTTT. Translated: CASSLGGGELFF.

Here the CDR3 reads CASRQTGSNGELFF. The CDR3 DNA sequence: TGTGCCAGCAGACAGACAGGTTCGAACGGGGAGCTGTTTTTT. The V gene is TRBV28, the J gene TRBJ2-2; weak D call: TRBD1 (6 bases). CDR1 MDHEN and CDR2 SYDVKM come from the germline V gene. The CDR3 loop spans 14 amino acids. V lost 6 bases and J 7 bases, leaving 15 bases between the germline ends. Full variable domain (remainder filled in from reference TRBV28 and TRBJ2-2): DVKVTQSSRYLVKRTGEKVFLECVQDMDHENMFWYRQDPGLGLRLIYFSYDVKMKEKGDIPEGYSVSREKKERFSLILESASTNQTSMYLCASRQTGSNGELFFGEGSRLTVL.

The chain links TRBV5-4 to TRBJ2-1, with D unresolved. The V end was cut by 4 bases, the J end by 6 bases, with 11 bases between. There are 13 residues in the CDR3. Germline CDR1 is SGHNT and CDR2 is YYREEE (reference sequence). Here the CDR3 DNA reads TGTGCCAGCAGCCCGATCCGAGGCAATGAGCAGTTCTTC. Translation gives CASSPIRGNEQFF.

CDR3: CASSFGQPLEAFF. The CDR3 region has the DNA TGTGCCAGCAGCTTCGGACAGCCCCTAGAAGCTTTCTTT. The chain carries TRBV5-4 and TRBJ1-1; TRBD1 might be the D (6 bases). Germline values: CDR1 SGHNT, CDR2 YYREEE (reference sequence). The V gene lost 2 bases and the J gene lost 8 bases, with 13 bases spanning the gap. CDR3 size: 13 residues.

The chain recombines TRBV10-3 with TRBJ1-5; no reliable D call. The CDR3 is 15 amino acids. Trimming removed 0 bases at V and 4 bases at J, with 10 bases between. In germline, CDR1 is ENHRY, CDR2 SYGVKD. The chain's CDR3 is CAISESRAFNQPQHF. In DNA form, the CDR3 reads TGTGCCATCAGTGAGTCGAGGGCATTTAATCAGCCCCAGCATTTT.

This clone was counted between two and nine times. V and J are TRBV5-1 and TRBJ1-3; TRBD1 might be the D (5 bases). This CDR3 comprises 14 residues. The V end lost 0 bases, the J end lost 2 bases, and 6 bases lay between the germline ends. Germline-derived CDR1 and CDR2 are SGHRS and YFSETQ. CDR3 loop: CASSLGGTGNTIYF. Here the CDR3 DNA reads TGCGCCAGCAGCTTGGGGGGCACTGGAAACACCATATATTTT.

The CDR3 nucleotides read TGTGCCAGCAGCGCGCCGGGACTAGATGCGAGGAAGCAGTTCTTC. It encodes CASSAPGLDARKQFF. This chain uses TRBV7-9 with TRBJ2-1; TRBD2 agrees at 8 bases. CDR1 and CDR2 (germline): SEHNR, FQNEAQ (reference sequence). CDR3 length: 15 amino acids. V shed 5 bases, J shed 11 bases, and the junction held 14 bases outside the gene matches.

Only one count was recorded for this clone. A junction end diverges from the germline sequence, so it may reflect a read error. The genes are TRBV7-9 and TRBJ1-1; D is possibly TRBD1 (5 bases). This CDR3 has 13 amino acids. Germline CDR1 SEHNR, CDR2 FQNEAQ (reference sequence). CDR3 sequence (DNA): TGTTCCAGCAGCCGAACAGGGAACACTGAAGCTTTCTTT. Protein: CSSSRTGNTEAFF.